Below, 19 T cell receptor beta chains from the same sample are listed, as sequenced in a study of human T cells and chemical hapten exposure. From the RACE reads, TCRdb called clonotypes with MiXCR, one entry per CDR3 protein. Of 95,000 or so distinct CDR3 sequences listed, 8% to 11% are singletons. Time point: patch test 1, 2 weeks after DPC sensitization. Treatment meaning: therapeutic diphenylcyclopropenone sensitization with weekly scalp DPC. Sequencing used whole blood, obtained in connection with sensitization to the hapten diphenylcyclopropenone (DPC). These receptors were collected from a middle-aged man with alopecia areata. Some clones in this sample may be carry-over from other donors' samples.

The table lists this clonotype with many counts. CDR3 in amino acids: CSVALQDNYGYTF. The DNA for the CDR3 is TGCAGCGTTGCCCTACAGGATAACTATGGCTACACCTTC. The rearrangement links TRBV29-1 to TRBJ1-2; D is possibly TRBD1 (5 bases). This CDR3 region has 13 residues. Trimming took off 4 bases at V and 1 base at J, with 10 bases between the two ends. The germline V gene encodes CDR1 SQVTM and CDR2 ANQGSEA.

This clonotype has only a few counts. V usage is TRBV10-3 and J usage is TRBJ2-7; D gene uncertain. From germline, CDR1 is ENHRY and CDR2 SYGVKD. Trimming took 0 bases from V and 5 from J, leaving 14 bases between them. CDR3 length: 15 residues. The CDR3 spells CAISESRLGFHEQYV. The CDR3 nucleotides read TGTGCCATCAGTGAGTCTCGGCTAGGTTTCCACGAGCAGTACGTC.

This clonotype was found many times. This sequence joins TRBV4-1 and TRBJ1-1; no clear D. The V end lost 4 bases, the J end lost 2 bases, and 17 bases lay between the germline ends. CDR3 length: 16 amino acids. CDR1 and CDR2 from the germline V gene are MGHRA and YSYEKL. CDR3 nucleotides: TGCGCCAGCAGCCCGCTCCCGACGGATTTAAACACTGAAGCTTTCTTT. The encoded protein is CASSPLPTDLNTEAFF.

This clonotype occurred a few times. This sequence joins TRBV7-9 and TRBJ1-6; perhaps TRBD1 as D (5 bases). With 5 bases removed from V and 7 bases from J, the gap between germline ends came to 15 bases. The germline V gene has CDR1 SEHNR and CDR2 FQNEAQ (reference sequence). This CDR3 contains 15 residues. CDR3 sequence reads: CASSLYGDGNSPLHF. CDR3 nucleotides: TGTGCCAGCAGCCTATATGGGGACGGAAATTCACCCCTCCACTTT.

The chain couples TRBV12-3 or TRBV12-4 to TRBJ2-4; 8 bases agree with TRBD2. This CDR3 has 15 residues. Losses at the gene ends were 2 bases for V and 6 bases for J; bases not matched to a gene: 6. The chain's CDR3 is CASSLRSGSGNIQYF. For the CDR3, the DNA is TGTGCCAGCAGTTTACGAAGCGGGAGCGGAAACATTCAGTACTTC.

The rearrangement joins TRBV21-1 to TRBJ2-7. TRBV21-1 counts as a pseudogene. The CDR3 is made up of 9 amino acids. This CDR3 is CASSSEQYV. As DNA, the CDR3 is TGTGCCAGCTCAAGCGAGCAGTACGTC.

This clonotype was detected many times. CDR3 sequence (DNA): TGTGCCAGCAGGCAACCGGGACAGTACACTGAAGCTTTCTTT. Its protein product is CASRQPGQYTEAFF. The chain employs TRBV28 and TRBJ1-1; 7 nucleotides line up with TRBD1. This CDR3 has 14 residues. Germline CDR1 reads MDHEN; CDR2 reads SYDVKM. Germline trimming cut 6 bases from V and 3 bases from J; bases unmatched to any gene: 7.

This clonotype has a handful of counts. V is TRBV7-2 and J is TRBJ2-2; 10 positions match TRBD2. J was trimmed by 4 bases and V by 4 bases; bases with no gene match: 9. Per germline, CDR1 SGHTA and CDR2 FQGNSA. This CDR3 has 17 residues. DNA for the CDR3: TGTGCCAGCAGCTCAACCGTAGGGACTAGCGTCACCGGGGAGCTGTTTTTT. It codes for CASSSTVGTSVTGELFF.

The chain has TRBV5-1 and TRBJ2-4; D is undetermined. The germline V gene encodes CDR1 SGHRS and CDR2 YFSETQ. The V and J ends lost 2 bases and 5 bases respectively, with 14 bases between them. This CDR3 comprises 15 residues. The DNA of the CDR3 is TGCGCCAGCAGCTTAAGCCCCCGCACCCAAAACATTCAGTACTTC. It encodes CASSLSPRTQNIQYF. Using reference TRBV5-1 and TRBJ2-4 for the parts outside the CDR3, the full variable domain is KAGVTQTPRYLIKTRGQQVTLSCSPISGHRSVSWYQQTPGQGLQFLFEYFSETQRNKGNFPGRFSGRQFSNSRSEMNVSTLELGDSALYLCASSLSPRTQNIQYFGAGTRLSVL.

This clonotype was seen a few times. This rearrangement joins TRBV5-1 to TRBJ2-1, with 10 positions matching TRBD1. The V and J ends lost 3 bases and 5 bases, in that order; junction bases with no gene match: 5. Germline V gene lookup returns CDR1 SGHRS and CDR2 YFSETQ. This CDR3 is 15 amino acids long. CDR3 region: CASSYSGQGDNEQFF. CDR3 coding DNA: TGCGCCAGCAGCTATTCTGGACAGGGGGACAATGAGCAGTTCTTC.

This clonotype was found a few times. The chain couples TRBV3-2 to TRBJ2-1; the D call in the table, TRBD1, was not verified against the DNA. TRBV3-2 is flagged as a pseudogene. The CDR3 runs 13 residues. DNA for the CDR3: TGTGCCAATCTCCGGGACAGGGTAAATGAGCAGTTCTTC. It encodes CANLRDRVNEQFF.

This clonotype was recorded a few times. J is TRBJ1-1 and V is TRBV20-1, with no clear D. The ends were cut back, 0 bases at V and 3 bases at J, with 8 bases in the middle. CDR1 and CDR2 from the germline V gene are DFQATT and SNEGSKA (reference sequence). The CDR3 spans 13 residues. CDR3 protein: CSARDLAHTEAFF. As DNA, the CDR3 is TGCAGTGCTAGAGATCTGGCCCACACTGAAGCTTTCTTT.

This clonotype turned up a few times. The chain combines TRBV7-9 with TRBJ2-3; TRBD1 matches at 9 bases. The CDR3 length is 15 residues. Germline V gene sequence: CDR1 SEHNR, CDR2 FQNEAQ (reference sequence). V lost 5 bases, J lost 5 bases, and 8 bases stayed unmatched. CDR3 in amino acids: CASSGRQGVEDTQYF. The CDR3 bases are TGTGCCAGCAGCGGCCGACAGGGGGTGGAAGATACGCAGTATTTT.

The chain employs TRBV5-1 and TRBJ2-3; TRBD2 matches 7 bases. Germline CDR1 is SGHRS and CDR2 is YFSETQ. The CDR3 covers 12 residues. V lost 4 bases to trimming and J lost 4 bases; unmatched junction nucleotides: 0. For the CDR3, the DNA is TGCGCCAGCAGCCGGGAGGCAGATACGCAGTATTTT. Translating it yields CASSREADTQYF.

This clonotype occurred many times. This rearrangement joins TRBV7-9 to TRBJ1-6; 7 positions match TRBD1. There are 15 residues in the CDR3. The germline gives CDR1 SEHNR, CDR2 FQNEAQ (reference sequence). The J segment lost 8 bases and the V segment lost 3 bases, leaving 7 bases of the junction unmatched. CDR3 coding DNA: TGTGCCAGCAGCTTCTGGACAGGCGACTATTCACCCCTCCACTTT. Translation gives CASSFWTGDYSPLHF.

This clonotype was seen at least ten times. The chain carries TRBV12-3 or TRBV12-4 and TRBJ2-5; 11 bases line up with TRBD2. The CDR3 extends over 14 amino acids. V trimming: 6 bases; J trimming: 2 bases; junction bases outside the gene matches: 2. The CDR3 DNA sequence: TGTGCCAGCAGCCTAGCGGGAGGTCAAGAGACCCAGTACTTC. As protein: CASSLAGGQETQYF.

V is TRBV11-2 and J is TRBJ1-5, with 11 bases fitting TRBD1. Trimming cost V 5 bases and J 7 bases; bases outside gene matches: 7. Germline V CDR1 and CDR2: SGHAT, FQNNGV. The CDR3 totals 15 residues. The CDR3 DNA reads TGTGCCAGCAGCCCCGGGACAGGGGGAATCCAGCCCCAGCATTTT. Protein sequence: CASSPGTGGIQPQHF.

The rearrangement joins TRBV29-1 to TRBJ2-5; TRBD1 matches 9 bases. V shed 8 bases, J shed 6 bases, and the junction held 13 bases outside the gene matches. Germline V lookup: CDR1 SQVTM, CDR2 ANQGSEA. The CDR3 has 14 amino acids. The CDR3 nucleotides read TGCAGCCACGATCGGCGACAGGGGGAACAGACCCAGTACTTC. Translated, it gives CSHDRRQGEQTQYF.

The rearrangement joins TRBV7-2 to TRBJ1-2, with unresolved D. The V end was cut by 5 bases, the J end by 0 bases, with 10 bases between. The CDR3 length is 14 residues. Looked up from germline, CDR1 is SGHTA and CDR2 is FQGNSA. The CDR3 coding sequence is TGTGCCAGCAGCCGGACGGTGACTAACTATGGCTACACCTTC. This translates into CASSRTVTNYGYTF.